This T cell receptor beta chain was identified in a study of a mutant IDH1 vaccine in newly diagnosed glioma. Study-wide context: Patients arrived already treated with radiotherapy, temozolomide, or both, most having had both.

Using immunoSEQ multiplex PCR, the repertoire was profiled, and TCRdb retains in-frame clones only, with some absent. The repertoire holds tens of thousands of clones, with over 75% as singletons. The CDR3 runs to 14 residues. In germline, CDR1 is SGHRS, CDR2 YFSETQ. Trimming removed 0 bases at V and 0 bases at J, with 7 bases between. This clone was detected once. Time point of the sample: baseline, week 1 (first vaccination visit). The sample's treatment: pre-vaccination baseline after standard-of-care therapy. The clonotype was recovered from a man aged 40-49 years with glioma. Some clones in this sample may be carry-over from other donors' samples. The chain is built from TRBV5-1 and TRBJ2-7, with a tentative D call TRBD1 (5 bases). The material sequenced was PBMCs, taken from a glioma patient treated with radiotherapy, temozolomide or both. The CDR3 nucleotides read TGCGCCAGCAGCTTGGGACAGCACTCCTACGAGCAGTACTTC. Translated, it gives CASSLGQHSYEQYF.